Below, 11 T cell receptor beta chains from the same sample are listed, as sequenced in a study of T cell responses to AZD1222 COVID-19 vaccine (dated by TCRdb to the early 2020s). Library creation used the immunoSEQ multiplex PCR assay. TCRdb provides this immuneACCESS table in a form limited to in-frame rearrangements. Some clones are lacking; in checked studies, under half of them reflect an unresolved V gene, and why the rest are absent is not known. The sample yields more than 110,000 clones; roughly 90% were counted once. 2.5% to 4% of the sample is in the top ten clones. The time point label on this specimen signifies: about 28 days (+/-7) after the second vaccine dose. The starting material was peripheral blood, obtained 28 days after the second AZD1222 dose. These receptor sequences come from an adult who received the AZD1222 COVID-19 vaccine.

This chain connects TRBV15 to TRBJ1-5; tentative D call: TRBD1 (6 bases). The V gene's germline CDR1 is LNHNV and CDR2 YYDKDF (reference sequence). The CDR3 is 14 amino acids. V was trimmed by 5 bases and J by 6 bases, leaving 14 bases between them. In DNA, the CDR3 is TGTGCCACCAGCGGCAGGGTACAGGGTCAGCCCCAGCATTTT. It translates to CATSGRVQGQPQHF.

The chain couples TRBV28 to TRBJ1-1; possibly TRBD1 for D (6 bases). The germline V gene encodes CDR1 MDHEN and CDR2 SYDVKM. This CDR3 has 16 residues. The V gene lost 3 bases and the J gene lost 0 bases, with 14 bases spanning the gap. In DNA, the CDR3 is TGTGCCAGCAGTTTGCCGGGACATTTTATGAACACTGAAGCTTTCTTT. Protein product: CASSLPGHFMNTEAFF. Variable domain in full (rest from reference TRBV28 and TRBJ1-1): DVKVTQSSRYLVKRTGEKVFLECVQDMDHENMFWYRQDPGLGLRLIYFSYDVKMKEKGDIPEGYSVSREKKERFSLILESASTNQTSMYLCASSLPGHFMNTEAFFGQGTRLTVV.

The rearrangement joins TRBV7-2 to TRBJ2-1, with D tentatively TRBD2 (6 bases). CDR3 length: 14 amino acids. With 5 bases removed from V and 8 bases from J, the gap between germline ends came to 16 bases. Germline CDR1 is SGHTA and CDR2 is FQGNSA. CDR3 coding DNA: TGTGCCAGCAGCCCAAGACTAGGTAGGGATGAGCAGTTCTTC. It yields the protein CASSPRLGRDEQFF.

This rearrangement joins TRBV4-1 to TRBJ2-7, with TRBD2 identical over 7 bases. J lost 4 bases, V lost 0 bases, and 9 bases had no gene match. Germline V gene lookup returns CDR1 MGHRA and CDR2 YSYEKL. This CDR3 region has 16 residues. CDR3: CASSQDLAGDFYEQYF. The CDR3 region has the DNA TGCGCCAGCAGCCAAGATCTGGCGGGAGATTTTTACGAGCAGTACTTC.

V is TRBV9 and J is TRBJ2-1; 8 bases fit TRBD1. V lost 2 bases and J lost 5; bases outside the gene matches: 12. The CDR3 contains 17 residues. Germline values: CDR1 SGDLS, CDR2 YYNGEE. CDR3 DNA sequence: TGTGCCAGCAGCGTTAGGACAGGGATTGAAATGAACAATGAGCAGTTCTTC. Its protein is CASSVRTGIEMNNEQFF.

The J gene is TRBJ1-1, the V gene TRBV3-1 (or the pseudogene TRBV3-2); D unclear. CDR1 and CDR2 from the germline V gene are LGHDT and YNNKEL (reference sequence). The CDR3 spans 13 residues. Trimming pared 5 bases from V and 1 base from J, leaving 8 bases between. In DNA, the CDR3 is TGTGCCAGCAGCAGGACTGAGAACACTGAAGCTTTCTTT. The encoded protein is CASSRTENTEAFF.

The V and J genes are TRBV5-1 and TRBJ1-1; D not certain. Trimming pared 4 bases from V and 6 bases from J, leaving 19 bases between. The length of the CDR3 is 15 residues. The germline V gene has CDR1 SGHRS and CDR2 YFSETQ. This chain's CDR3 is CASSDPGGRGSEAFF. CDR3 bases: TGCGCCAGCAGCGACCCGGGCGGGCGGGGTTCTGAAGCTTTCTTT.

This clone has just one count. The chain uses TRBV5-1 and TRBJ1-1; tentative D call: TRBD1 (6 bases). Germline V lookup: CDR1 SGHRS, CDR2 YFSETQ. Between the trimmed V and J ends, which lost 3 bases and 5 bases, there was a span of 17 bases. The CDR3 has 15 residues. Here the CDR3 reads CASSSGTLQGTEAFF. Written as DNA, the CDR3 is TGCGCCAGCAGCTCCGGGACCCTGCAGGGGACTGAAGCTTTCTTT.

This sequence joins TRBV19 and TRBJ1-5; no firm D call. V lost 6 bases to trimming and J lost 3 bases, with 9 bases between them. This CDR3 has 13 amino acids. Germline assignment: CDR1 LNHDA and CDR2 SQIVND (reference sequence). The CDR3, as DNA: TGTGCCAGTAGCTTCTACACCAATCAGCCCCAGCATTTT. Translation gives CASSFYTNQPQHF.

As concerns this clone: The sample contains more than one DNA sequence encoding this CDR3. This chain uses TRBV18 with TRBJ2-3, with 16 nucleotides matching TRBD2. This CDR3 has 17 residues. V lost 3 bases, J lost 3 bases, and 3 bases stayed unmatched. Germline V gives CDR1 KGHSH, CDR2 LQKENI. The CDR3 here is CASSPPGLAGGTDTQYF. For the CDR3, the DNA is TGTGCCAGCTCACCGCCGGGACTAGCGGGAGGGACAGATACGCAGTATTTT.

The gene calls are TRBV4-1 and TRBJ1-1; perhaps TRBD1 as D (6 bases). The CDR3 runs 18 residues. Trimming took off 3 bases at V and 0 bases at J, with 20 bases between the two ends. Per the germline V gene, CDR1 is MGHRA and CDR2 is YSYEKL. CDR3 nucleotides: TGCGCCAGCAGCCAGGGACACCCCAGACCCCTCATGAACACTGAAGCTTTCTTT. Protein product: CASSQGHPRPLMNTEAFF.